This T cell receptor beta chain was sequenced in a study of blood T cell repertoires in COVID-19. The overall study: Donors in the United States, Italy and Spain gave samples during acute or convalescent COVID-19. T cells, B-cell-depleted T cells, or PBMCs provided the cDNA or gDNA that served as material.

Clones were sequenced by immunoSEQ multiplex PCR, and TCRdb holds only the in-frame ones, with some missing. Of 70,000 or so clones listed, about 89% are singletons. This clone was picked up one time. This CDR3 is built from 14 residues. After removal of 3 bases from V and 4 bases from J, the junction contained 4 bases not matched to a gene. In germline, CDR1 is SGHRS, CDR2 YFSETQ. The sample was peripheral blood. This receptor was obtained from a man aged 55 to 70 with acute or convalescent COVID-19. The chain links TRBV5-1 to TRBJ2-7, with TRBD1 matching over 10 bases. The chain's CDR3 is CASSYGQGGYEQYF. The CDR3 nucleotides are TGCGCCAGCAGCTATGGACAGGGGGGTTACGAGCAGTACTTC.